This is a list of T cell receptor beta chains from one sample in a study of regulatory T cells in long-lasting Graves disease. TCRdb passed the multiplex PCR reads through MiXCR, listing each CDR3 protein once. In the table there are around 460,000 distinct CDR3 sequences, around a fifth of which are singletons. The specimen was peripheral blood mononuclear cells (PBMCs), collected when the disease was refractory, from a patient treated with antithyroid drugs. Receptors originate from a female donor with Graves disease. Each CDR3 is given with its conserved first and last residue. The order of the fields is CDR3 protein, CDR3 DNA, V gene, clone size, J gene, D gene. A D gene is named only where the DNA matches it firmly. Size is omitted from some rows. Given values are once, few, many or a class for expanded clones.

CAWSEQLNTEAFF	TGTGCCTGGAGTGAACAGCTGAACACTGAAGCTTTCTTT	TRBV30	NA	TRBJ1-1	NA
CASSPSFVGERGYTF	TGTGCCAGCAGCCCCTCCTTCGTGGGGGAAAGAGGCTACACCTTC	TRBV7-2	NA	TRBJ1-2	NA
CASIDRDPTDTQYF	TGTGCCAGCATTGACAGGGACCCCACAGATACGCAGTATTTT	TRBV6-2/TRBV6-3	NA	TRBJ2-3	TRBD1
CASSPQGAVAGANVLTF	TGTGCCAGCAGCCCACAGGGGGCGGTCGCTGGGGCCAACGTCCTGACTTTC	TRBV28	NA	TRBJ2-6	TRBD1
CASSQGGTNQPQHF	TGTGCCAGCTCTCAAGGGGGGACAAATCAGCCCCAGCATTTT	TRBV5-5	few	TRBJ1-5	NA
CASRPRGRDTEAFF	TGTGCCAGCAGACCAAGGGGGCGAGACACTGAAGCTTTCTTT	TRBV7-8	many	TRBJ1-1	TRBD1
CASSSGSDSNEQFF	TGTGCCAGCAGTTCAGGGTCAGACTCCAATGAGCAGTTCTTC	TRBV6-5	NA	TRBJ2-1	NA
CASSLMWGLGESSYEQYF	TGTGCCAGCAGTTTAATGTGGGGACTTGGGGAAAGCTCCTACGAGCAGTACTTC	TRBV28	many	TRBJ2-7	NA
CASSSINTATGELFF	TGTGCCAGCAGCTCAATCAATACAGCCACCGGGGAGCTGTTTTTT	TRBV5-4	NA	TRBJ2-2	NA
CASSSGGVGELFF	TGTGCCAGCAGTTCCGGAGGGGTCGGGGAGCTGTTTTTT	TRBV28	NA	TRBJ2-2	NA
CASSPRRGDYEQYF	TGTGCCAGCAGCCCCAGGAGGGGGGACTACGAGCAGTACTTC	TRBV7-2	few	TRBJ2-7	NA
CASSPSGRPREQYF	TGCGCCAGCAGCCCTAGCGGGAGGCCGCGCGAGCAGTACTTC	TRBV7-2	NA	TRBJ2-7	TRBD2
CASSLTGGRGNQPQHF	TGTGCCAGCAGCCTAACAGGGGGACGCGGCAATCAGCCCCAGCATTTT	TRBV5-8	many	TRBJ1-5	TRBD1
CASSKDTLALAGPHTDTQYF	TGTGCCAGCAGTAAGGACACCCTCGCTCTAGCGGGACCTCACACAGATACGCAGTATTTT	TRBV28	once	TRBJ2-3	TRBD2
CASSLQFSYEQYF	TGTGCCAGCAGCTTACAGTTCTCCTACGAGCAGTACTTC	TRBV11-2	many	TRBJ2-7	NA
CASSYSALREGYEQYF	TGTGCCAGCAGTTACTCTGCGTTGCGGGAGGGATACGAGCAGTACTTC	TRBV6-5	many	TRBJ2-7	TRBD2
CASRDRSSGDYGYTF	TGTGCCAGCAGAGATCGGAGCAGTGGCGACTATGGCTACACCTTC	TRBV6-1	many	TRBJ1-2	NA
CASRSIAEKLFF	TGTGCCAGCAGGTCGATCGCCGAAAAACTGTTTTTT	TRBV28	NA	TRBJ1-4	NA
CASSLFKSAYEQYF	TGTGCCAGCAGCTTGTTTAAATCGGCCTACGAGCAGTACTTC	TRBV11-2	NA	TRBJ2-7	NA
CASSLSVGSVPEKLFF	TGTGCCAGCAGTTTATCCGTCGGGTCTGTTCCTGAAAAACTGTTTTTT	TRBV27	NA	TRBJ1-4	NA
CASSLYVGEAFF	TGTGCCAGCAGCTTGTACGTCGGTGAAGCTTTCTTT	TRBV11-2	NA	TRBJ1-1	NA
CASTRWTVTTDEQFF	TGTGCCAGCACCCGATGGACAGTTACTACCGATGAGCAGTTCTTC	TRBV28	few	TRBJ2-1	NA
CASSSSTRRTRFFYGYTF	TGTGCCAGCAGTTCCTCCACACGAAGAACGCGGTTTTTCTATGGCTACACCTTC	TRBV6-2/TRBV6-3	NA	TRBJ1-2	NA
CASSLTGFANTGELFF	TGTGCCAGCAGCCTGACAGGGTTCGCGAACACCGGGGAGCTGTTTTTT	TRBV7-8	many	TRBJ2-2	TRBD1
CASSHTRELFF	TGTGCCAGCAGCCATACAAGGGAGCTGTTTTTT	TRBV11-3	few	TRBJ2-2	NA
CSAHLRGSLKIAKNIQYF	TGCAGTGCCCATCTGAGAGGGAGCTTAAAGATAGCCAAAAACATTCAGTACTTC	TRBV20-1	NA	TRBJ2-4	NA
CASSLAGGLSYEQYF	TGTGCCAGTTCGTTAGCGGGAGGCCTCTCCTACGAGCAGTACTTC	TRBV7-2	many	TRBJ2-7	TRBD2
CASSGREEGTQYF	TGTGCCAGCAGTGGACGGGAGGAGGGGACCCAGTACTTC	TRBV2	many	TRBJ2-5	TRBD2
CASSSGTSGYNEQFF	TGTGCCAGCAGCTCCGGGACTAGCGGCTACAATGAGCAGTTCTTC	TRBV28	many	TRBJ2-1	TRBD2
CASSIETATETQYF	TGTGCCAGTAGTATAGAGACCGCAACGGAGACCCAGTACTTC	TRBV19	few	TRBJ2-5	NA
CASSLWDRGITEAFF	TGTGCCAGCAGCTTATGGGACAGGGGTATTACTGAAGCTTTCTTT	TRBV7-9	NA	TRBJ1-1	TRBD1
CASSLLRDMGDYEQYF	TGCGCCAGCAGCTTACTCCGGGACATGGGGGACTACGAGCAGTACTTC	TRBV5-1	NA	TRBJ2-7	NA
CASSLWEVSSAPNTEAFF	TGTGCCAGCAGTTTATGGGAGGTGTCGTCGGCACCGAACACTGAAGCTTTCTTT	TRBV28	many	TRBJ1-1	NA
CASSSLTMNTEAFF	TGTGCCAGCAGTTCACTAACCATGAACACTGAAGCTTTCTTT	TRBV27	NA	TRBJ1-1	NA
CASSRDREAHQPQHF	TGTGCCAGCAGTCGGGACAGAGAAGCCCATCAGCCCCAGCATTTT	TRBV6-1	NA	TRBJ1-5	TRBD1
CSPRVDSYNEQFF	TGCAGCCCCAGGGTTGACTCCTACAATGAGCAGTTCTTC	TRBV20-1	NA	TRBJ2-1	NA
CASSSTLEPRNEQFF	TGTGCCAGCAGCTCGACGCTCGAGCCTCGAAATGAGCAGTTCTTC	TRBV5-6	NA	TRBJ2-1	NA
CASSSDRARNSPLHF	TGTGCCAGCAGCTCCGACAGGGCCAGGAATTCACCCCTCCACTTT	TRBV7-9	NA	TRBJ1-6	TRBD1
CASSNSGGGEQYF	TGTGCCAGCAGCAACTCAGGGGGGGGCGAGCAGTACTTC	TRBV7-9	NA	TRBJ2-7	NA